This T cell receptor beta chain is from a study of long-term antiretroviral therapy in people with HIV (dated by TCRdb to the early 2020s). Study-wide context: Collection of the earliest samples took place about a decade ahead of the 2015 WHO recommendation for immediate ART, at a time when ART was typically delayed until CD4 counts fell. Whether ART initiation and durable HIV suppression were associated with changes in peripheral blood TRB repertoire composition and diversity was tested in a retrospective serial study. From 30 to 35 adults with confirmed HIV infection, the cohort provided 150 to 200 cryopreserved PBMC samples, gathered serially across a mean of approximately six years (range 1-12). Among the roughly 30 participants with HIV, approximately 10 were female. No cross-contamination during QIAcube processing turned up in test extractions that ran a monoclonal T-cell line alongside 30 or so polyclonal samples. The investigation overall reported the following: The samples were dated from the mid-2000s to the late 2010s, and the ART regimens that were used may be less effective than current ART regimens. The repertoire was dominated across all time points by expanded TRB clones identified before ART initiation, although this dominance was seen to fluctuate and to decrease in many PLHIV after ART. Unsorted PBMC were profiled instead of sorted CD4+ and CD8+ T cells because pre-ART samples had limited cell numbers. Inferences about post-ART repertoire changes are limited because no data were available on ART adherence, viral resistance or therapy changes. Starting ART was linked to a significant rise in TRB diversity, yet even after long-term ART the diversity remained significantly lower than in transplant donor controls. Limited PBMC availability meant only the TCR beta chain was sequenced, without alpha chain pairing. Compared with controls, HIV repertoires had narrower CDR3 length ranges, and the network structure pointed to an antigen-experienced repertoire that shifted only slightly toward naive after ART.

CDR1 and CDR2, looked up from the germline V gene, are SQVTM and ANQGSEA. From the cysteine up to the phenylalanine, the CDR3 has a length of 12 residues. Of the read, only the CDR3 DNA is kept; its 36 bases are in frame from base 1. V was cut back by 4 bases and J by 4 bases, leaving a gap of 8 bases between them. The immunoSEQ hsTCRB v3.0 assay was used at survey level resolution to sequence the TRB variable region. A depth of about 35,000-50,000 T-cell genomes per sample was targeted for TRB sequencing. Pooled TRB libraries were sequenced on an Illumina MiSeq with a v3 150-cycle kit. The authors' analysis ran thus. Repertoire analysis was performed in R inside a reproducible Nextflow workflow that covered QC, data transformation and analysis. LymphoSeq2, an R package for exploring AIRR-Seq data, was used to implement the custom analyses. A few samples yielding fewer than 5000 total TRB sequences were excluded, leaving 150 to 200 analyzed HIV repertoires. Among the 180 to 200 retained HIV repertoires, approximately 57 were collected before ART initiation and around 130 were collected after ART initiation. Repertoires were downsampled to 5000 TRB nucleotide sequences, and summary statistics were averaged over 100 downsampling iterations. The analysis kept only TRB sequences whose CDR3 regions were at least seven amino acids long. Diversity was measured with a Shannon entropy-derived clonality score and the Gini coefficient. In the repertoire networks, any two of the top 5000 CDR3 amino acid sequences were connected whenever the two sequences differed by an edit distance of one. For TRB CDR3 amino acid sequences, GLIPH2 was used to predict antigen specificity groups and MHC restriction. CDR3 amino acid sequences were matched against VDJdb and McPAS-TCR to flag known CMV, EBV, HIV or tissue antigen associations. Pre-ART, post-ART and control groups were compared with Wilcoxon signed-rank tests and Holm-Bonferroni correction. The table comes from immuneACCESS by way of TCRdb, which keeps in-frame sequences with V and J called. Part of the clones is missing from these tables; in studies checked, under half for an unresolved V gene and the rest for unknown reasons. V, J and clone size are those of that table, while D and trimming were read from the DNA. The sample yields 15,000 to 20,000 clones; 76% were counted once. The ten largest clones capture over 13% of the sample.

This clone turned up a few times. The target of this receptor is not known. The record has no base qualities; no much larger clone is one base away. To be included, a participant needed at least one PBMC sample from before ART initiation plus at least two post-ART samples. Treatment was received in the United States of America by all participants with HIV. Before DNA extraction, cryopreserved samples containing about 0.9-10 million PBMC were thawed and washed. At the time of the earliest PBMC sample, participants with HIV were aged between about 23 and 54 years. PBMC samples from each participant spanned 1-4 timepoints before ART initiation and 2-8 timepoints after ART initiation, with a median of 7 samples. Serial HIV viral load, CD4+ T-cell count, ART history and demographic data were obtained for every participant. Using a Qiagen kit on a QIAcube, genomic DNA was extracted from unsorted PBMC, with samples processed in batches of 12.

The sequence is built from TRBV29-1 and TRBJ1-5; no D gene call is confident. Sequenced material: unsorted PBMCs, taken 0.5 years before starting antiretroviral therapy. This sequence was found in a woman aged 45-59 years with HIV. Read as DNA, the sequence is TGCAGCGTTGCGTCTGGTAATCAGCCCCAGCATTTT. This is translated as CSVASGNQPQHF.